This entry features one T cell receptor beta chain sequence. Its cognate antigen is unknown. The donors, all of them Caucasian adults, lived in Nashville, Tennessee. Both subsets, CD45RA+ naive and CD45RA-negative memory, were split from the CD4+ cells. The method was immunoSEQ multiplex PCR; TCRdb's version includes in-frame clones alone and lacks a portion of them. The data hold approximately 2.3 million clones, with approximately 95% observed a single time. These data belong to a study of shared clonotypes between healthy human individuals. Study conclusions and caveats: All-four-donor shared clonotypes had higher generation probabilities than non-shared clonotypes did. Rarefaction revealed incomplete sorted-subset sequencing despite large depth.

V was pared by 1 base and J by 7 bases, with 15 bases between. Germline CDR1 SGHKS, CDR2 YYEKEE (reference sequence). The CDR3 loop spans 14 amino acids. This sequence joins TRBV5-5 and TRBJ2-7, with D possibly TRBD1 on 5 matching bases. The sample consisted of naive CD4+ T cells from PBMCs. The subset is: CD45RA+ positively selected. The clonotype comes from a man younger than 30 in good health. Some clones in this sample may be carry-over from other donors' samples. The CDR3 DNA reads TGTGCCAGCAGCTTGTTCTGGCAGGGCGGAGAGCAGTACTTC. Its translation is CASSLFWQGGEQYF.